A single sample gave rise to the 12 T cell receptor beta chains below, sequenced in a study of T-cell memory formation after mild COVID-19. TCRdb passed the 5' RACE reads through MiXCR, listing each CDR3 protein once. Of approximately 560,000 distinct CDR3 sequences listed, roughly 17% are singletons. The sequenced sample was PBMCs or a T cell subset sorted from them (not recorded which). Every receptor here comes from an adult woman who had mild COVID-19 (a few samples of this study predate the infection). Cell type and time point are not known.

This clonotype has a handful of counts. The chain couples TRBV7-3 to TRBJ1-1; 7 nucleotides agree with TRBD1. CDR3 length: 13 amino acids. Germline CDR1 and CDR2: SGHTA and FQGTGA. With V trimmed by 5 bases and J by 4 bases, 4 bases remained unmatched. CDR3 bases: TGTGCCAGCAGCAACAGGGGAAGCACTGAAGCTTTCTTT. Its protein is CASSNRGSTEAFF.

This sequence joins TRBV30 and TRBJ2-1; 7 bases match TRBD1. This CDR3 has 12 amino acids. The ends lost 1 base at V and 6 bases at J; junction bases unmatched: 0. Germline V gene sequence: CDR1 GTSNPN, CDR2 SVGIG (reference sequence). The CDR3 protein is CAWSAGGNEQFF. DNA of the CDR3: TGTGCCTGGAGTGCAGGGGGCAATGAGCAGTTCTTC.

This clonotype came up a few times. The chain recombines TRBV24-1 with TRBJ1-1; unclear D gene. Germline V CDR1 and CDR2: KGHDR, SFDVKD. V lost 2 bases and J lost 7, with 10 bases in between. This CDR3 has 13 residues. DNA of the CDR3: TGTGCCACCAGTGATTCTTCTGACAATGAAGCTTTCTTT. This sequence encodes CATSDSSDNEAFF.

The DNA for the CDR3 is TGTGCCAGCACGGCCCTCCGGGGCTCCTACAATGAGCAGTTCTTC. Protein product: CASTALRGSYNEQFF. V usage is TRBV7-8 and J usage is TRBJ2-1, with a possible D match to TRBD2 (5 bases). The germline V and J ends were trimmed by 7 bases and 0 bases, with 13 bases remaining between them. This CDR3 has 15 amino acids. Germline assignment: CDR1 SGHVS and CDR2 FQNEAQ.

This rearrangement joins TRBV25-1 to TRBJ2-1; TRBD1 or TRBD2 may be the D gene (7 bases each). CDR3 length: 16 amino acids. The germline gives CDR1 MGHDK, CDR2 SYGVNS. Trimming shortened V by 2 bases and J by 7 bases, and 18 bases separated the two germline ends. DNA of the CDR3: TGTGCCAGCAGTGAAGACAGGGAGGGGTTTTTGAATGAGCAGTTCTTC. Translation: CASSEDREGFLNEQFF.

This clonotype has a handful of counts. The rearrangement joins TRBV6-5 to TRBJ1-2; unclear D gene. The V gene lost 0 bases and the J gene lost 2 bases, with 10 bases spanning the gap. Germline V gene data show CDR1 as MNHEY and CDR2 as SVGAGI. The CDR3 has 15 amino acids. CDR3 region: CASSYSKFQNYGYTF. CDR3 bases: TGTGCCAGCAGTTACTCGAAATTCCAGAACTATGGCTACACCTTC.

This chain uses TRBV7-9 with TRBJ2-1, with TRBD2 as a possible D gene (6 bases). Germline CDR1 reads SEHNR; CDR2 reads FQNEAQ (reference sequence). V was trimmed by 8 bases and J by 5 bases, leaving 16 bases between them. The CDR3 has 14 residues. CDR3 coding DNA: TGTGCCAGCTCCTGGGCTAGCGACAACAATGAGCAGTTCTTC. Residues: CASSWASDNNEQFF.

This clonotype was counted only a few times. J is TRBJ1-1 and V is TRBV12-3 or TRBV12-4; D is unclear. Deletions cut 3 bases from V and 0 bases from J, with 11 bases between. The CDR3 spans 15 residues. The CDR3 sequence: CASSFLSAMNTEAFF. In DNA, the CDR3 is TGTGCCAGCAGTTTTTTATCGGCAATGAACACTGAAGCTTTCTTT.

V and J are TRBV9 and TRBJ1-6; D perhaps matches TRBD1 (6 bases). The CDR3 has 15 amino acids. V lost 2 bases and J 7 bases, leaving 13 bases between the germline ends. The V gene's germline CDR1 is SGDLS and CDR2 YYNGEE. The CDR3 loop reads CASSVRGGPNSPLHF. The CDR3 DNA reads TGTGCCAGCAGCGTTAGGGGGGGGCCAAATTCACCCCTCCACTTT. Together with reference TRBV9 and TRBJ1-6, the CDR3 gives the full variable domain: DSGVTQTPKHLITATGQRVTLRCSPRSGDLSVYWYQQSLDQGLQFLIQYYNGEERAKGNILERFSAQQFPDLHSELNLSSLELGDSALYFCASSVRGGPNSPLHFGNGTRLTVT.

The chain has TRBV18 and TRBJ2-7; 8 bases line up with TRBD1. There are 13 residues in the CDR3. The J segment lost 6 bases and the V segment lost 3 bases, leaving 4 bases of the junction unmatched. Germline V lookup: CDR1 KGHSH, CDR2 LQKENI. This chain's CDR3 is CASSPGQVSEQYF. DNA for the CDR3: TGTGCCAGCTCACCGGGACAGGTCTCCGAGCAGTACTTC.

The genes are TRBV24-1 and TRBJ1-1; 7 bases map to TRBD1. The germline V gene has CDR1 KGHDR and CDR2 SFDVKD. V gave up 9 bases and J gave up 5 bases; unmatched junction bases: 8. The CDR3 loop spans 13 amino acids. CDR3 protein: CATQGGAWTEAFF. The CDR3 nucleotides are TGTGCCACCCAGGGGGGCGCGTGGACTGAAGCTTTCTTT.

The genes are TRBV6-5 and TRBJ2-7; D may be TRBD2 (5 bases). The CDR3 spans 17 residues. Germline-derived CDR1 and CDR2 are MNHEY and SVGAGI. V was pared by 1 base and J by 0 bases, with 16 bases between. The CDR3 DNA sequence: TGTGCCAGCAGTTACTTACCCCCGACGGGGAGCTCCTACGAGCAGTACTTC. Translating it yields CASSYLPPTGSSYEQYF.